These T cell receptor beta chains were read from a single sample in a study of T cell repertoires in aging, cancer and after chemotherapy. TCRdb fed the multiplex PCR reads into MiXCR, producing one record per CDR3 protein. The sample records approximately 11,000 distinct CDR3 sequences, approximately 30% being singletons. Sequenced sample: blood. These receptors were collected from a human donor in good health. Both conserved end residues are part of each CDR3.

J gene | V gene | CDR3 length | CDR3 protein
TRBJ2-1 | TRBV6-4 | 14 | CASSDGQDYNEQFF
TRBJ1-1 | TRBV12-3/TRBV12-4 | 13 | CASQTGVGTEAFF
TRBJ2-3 | TRBV6-5 | 14 | CASSSEGYTDTQYF
TRBJ1-1 | TRBV29-1 | 14 | CSVDRQVLNTEAFF
TRBJ1-5 | TRBV6-1 | 13 | CATRGYSNQPQHF
TRBJ2-1 | TRBV6-5 | 15 | CASSPLQGGENEQFF
TRBJ1-1 | TRBV11-3 | 14 | CASSLGRADTKAFF
TRBJ1-2 | TRBV30 | 13 | CAWTYHGNYGYTF
TRBJ2-3 | TRBV12-3/TRBV12-4 | 20 | CASSFPNPPPLGSSTDTQYF
TRBJ1-6 | TRBV6-1 | 16 | CASTPTQSSYNSPLHF
TRBJ2-7 | TRBV10-3 | 16 | CAINEGRGRSTYEQYF
TRBJ2-7 | TRBV27 | 16 | CASSLLSSGSPREQYF
TRBJ2-3 | TRBV29-1 | 16 | CSALGGRSSSTDTQYF
TRBJ1-3 | TRBV6-5 | 14 | CASSYGIPGNTIYF
TRBJ1-2 | TRBV6-5 | 15 | CASTRSKVGNYGYTF
TRBJ2-3 | TRBV19 | 14 | CASSLQVTTDTQYF
TRBJ2-7 | TRBV6-5 | 13 | CASSSATGGEQYF
TRBJ2-1 | TRBV19 | 16 | CASSMGAVRPYNEQFF
TRBJ2-1 | TRBV6-2/TRBV6-3 | 18 | CASSYARSSGGAGNEQFF
TRBJ2-5 | TRBV24-1 | 13 | CATGAGGRETQYF
TRBJ1-2 | TRBV27 | 13 | CASSQEPDYGYTF
TRBJ2-7 | TRBV6-5 | 13 | CASSQREGYEQYF
TRBJ2-5 | TRBV6-6 | 14 | CASSYMARQETQYF
TRBJ1-1 | TRBV29-1 | 13 | CSAGTGYNTEAFF
TRBJ1-2 | TRBV27 | 15 | CASSPYRGRVEGYTF
TRBJ1-5 | TRBV19 | 17 | CASSIRRVQYSNQPQHF
TRBJ1-6 | TRBV5-5 | 16 | CASSIGQGASNSPLHF
TRBJ1-5 | TRBV6-6 | 14 | CASSYTNFNQHQHF
TRBJ1-3 | TRBV11-3 | 17 | CASSLKTGSNSGNTIYF
TRBJ1-6 | TRBV11-3 | 14 | CASTQKDGNSPLHF
TRBJ1-3 | TRBV20-1 | 14 | CSARQGSYGNTIYF
TRBJ1-1 | TRBV6-2/TRBV6-3 | 14 | CASSWGQMNTEAFF